The 17 T cell receptor beta chains in this list originate from one sample, sequenced in a study of glioma-infiltrating T cells after dendritic cell vaccination. Noted time point: after dendritic cell vaccination, including at tumor progression/relapse. Generated by immunoSEQ multiplex PCR, the TCRdb table keeps only in-frame clones and is missing some. The table lists 55,000 to 75,000 clones, approximately 83% of them singletons. The sequencing here drew on blood, taken after dendritic cell vaccination. These receptors were taken from a human donor with glioblastoma.

V gene TRBV6-5 combines with J gene TRBJ2-7; TRBD2 aligns across 7 bases. Germline V gene sequence: CDR1 MNHEY, CDR2 SVGAGI. J lost 3 bases, V lost 8 bases, and 4 bases had no gene match. The CDR3 covers 12 residues. CDR3 nucleotide sequence: TGTGCCAGCGGGGGGGGGATCTACGAGCAGTACTTC. Translation: CASGGGIYEQYF.

The genes are TRBV27 and TRBJ2-5, with a possible D match to TRBD2 (5 bases). V shed 6 bases and J shed 4 bases, with 12 bases lying between them. This CDR3 has 13 residues. Germline CDR1 MNHEY, CDR2 SMNVEV (reference sequence). The CDR3 DNA follows: TGTGCCAGCAGGGGAGCGGCCCGAGAGACCCAGTACTTC. Translation: CASRGAARETQYF.

Remarks on this clone: Other DNA sequences within the sample encode an identical CDR3. The gene calls are TRBV19 and TRBJ1-3; the D gene is possibly TRBD1 (6 bases). V was clipped by 4 bases and J by 5 bases, with 21 bases between them. The CDR3 is 17 amino acids. Germline V gene data show CDR1 as LNHDA and CDR2 as SQIVND (reference sequence). For the CDR3, the DNA is TGTGCCAGTAGTACCCCCCCGGGTTGGCAGGGGAGAAACACCATATATTTT. Translated: CASSTPPGWQGRNTIYF.

The CDR3 loop reads CASSRGGAYGYTF. CDR3 coding DNA: TGCGCCAGCAGCCGTGGGGGCGCCTATGGCTACACCTTC. The rearrangement uses TRBV4-1 and TRBJ1-2, with D maybe TRBD1 (6 bases). CDR3 length: 13 residues. V lost 4 bases and J 4 bases, leaving 10 bases between the germline ends. Germline CDR1 reads MGHRA; CDR2 reads YSYEKL.

This chain joins TRBV27 and TRBJ1-2; D call uncertain. The CDR3 has 13 residues. Trimming cost V 3 bases and J 6 bases, with 11 bases left between them. Germline CDR1 is MNHEY and CDR2 is SMNVEV (reference sequence). CDR3 coding DNA: TGTGCCAGCAGTTTTCTCGGGAAGGATGGCTACACCTTC. It encodes CASSFLGKDGYTF.

The rearrangement uses TRBV7-3 and TRBJ2-3; no clear D. The CDR3 has 12 residues. The V and J ends lost 5 bases and 5 bases respectively, with 8 bases between them. The germline V gene has CDR1 SGHTA and CDR2 FQGTGA. The CDR3 DNA is TGTGCCAGCAGCGCCACCAGAGATACGCAGTATTTT. Translating it yields CASSATRDTQYF.

The V gene is TRBV11-2, the J gene TRBJ2-2, with 9 nucleotides matching TRBD2. CDR3 length: 18 residues. V was pared by 7 bases and J by 4 bases, with 16 bases of the junction left unmatched. Germline lookup yields CDR1 SGHAT and CDR2 FQNNGV. As DNA, the CDR3 is TGTGCCAGCACCTTTCAAAGGCGACTAGCGGTGGCCACCGGGGAGCTGTTTTTT. Its translation: CASTFQRRLAVATGELFF. Full variable domain (missing parts from reference TRBV11-2 and TRBJ2-2): EAGVAQSPRYKIIEKRQSVAFWCNPISGHATLYWYQQILGQGPKLLIQFQNNGVVDDSQLPKDRFSAERLKGVDSTLKIQPAKLEDSAVYLCASTFQRRLAVATGELFFGEGSRLTVL.

CDR3 residues: CASSSYPTGLNSPLHF. The CDR3 nucleotides are TGTGCCAGCAGTTCCTACCCGACAGGGCTAAATTCACCCCTCCACTTT. The J gene is TRBJ1-6, the V gene TRBV27, with 7 bases fitting TRBD1. Germline CDR1 MNHEY, CDR2 SMNVEV (reference sequence). The J segment lost 7 bases and the V segment lost 4 bases, leaving 10 bases of the junction unmatched. The CDR3 is made up of 16 amino acids.

This clone was counted only a few times. The chain has TRBV10-1 and TRBJ1-1, with 9 bases aligning to TRBD1. The CDR3 loop spans 13 amino acids. Trimming cost V 8 bases and J 5 bases; bases outside gene matches: 6. The V gene's germline CDR1 is WNHNN and CDR2 SYGVQD (reference sequence). In nucleotides, the CDR3 is TGCGCCAGCGCGGGACAGGGTTATACTGAAGCTTTCTTT. Translating it yields CASAGQGYTEAFF.

For this clone: Its ends do not fully match the called genes, so a read error is possible. The CDR3 bases are TGTGCTAGCAGCTTAACTCCCGGCACAGATACGCAGTATTTT. As protein: CASSLTPGTDTQYF. The J gene is TRBJ2-3, the V gene TRBV7-7; D is unclear. The CDR3 contains 14 residues. Germline lookup yields CDR1 SSHAT and CDR2 FNYEAQ (reference sequence). Drawing the rest from reference TRBV7-7 and TRBJ2-3, the complete variable domain is GAGVSQSPRYKVTKRGQDVTLRCDPISSHATLYWYQQALGQGPEFLTYFNYEAQPDKSGLPSDRFSAERPEGSISTLTIQRTEQRDSAMYRCASSLTPGTDTQYFGPGTRLTVL.

J is TRBJ2-7 and V is TRBV27; 8 bases agree with TRBD1. Looked up from germline, CDR1 is MNHEY and CDR2 is SMNVEV (reference sequence). V was pared by 3 bases and J by 0 bases, with 1 base of the junction left unmatched. CDR3 length: 14 amino acids. CDR3 coding DNA: TGTGCCAGCAGTTTGGGACAGGACTCCTACGAGCAGTACTTC. This gives the protein CASSLGQDSYEQYF.

The chain recombines TRBV2 with TRBJ1-2; D unresolved. The CDR3 runs 14 residues. Trimming removed 7 bases from V and 7 bases from J, with 19 bases in between. Germline V gene lookup returns CDR1 SNHLY and CDR2 FYNNEI. The CDR3 nucleotides are TGTGCCAGCATGGTCATTGTCGGGTTTTCTGGCTACACCTTC. Amino acids: CASMVIVGFSGYTF.

The V call is TRBV2, the J call TRBJ2-7; TRBD1 aligns across 9 bases. The CDR3 is 14 amino acids. The germline CDR1 and CDR2 sequences are SNHLY and FYNNEI. Trimming cost V 4 bases and J 3 bases; bases outside gene matches: 4. The CDR3: CASSGQGVVYEQYF. The CDR3 nucleotides read TGTGCCAGCAGTGGACAGGGGGTTGTCTACGAGCAGTACTTC.

The chain links TRBV9 to TRBJ2-7; 8 nucleotides align to TRBD2. The ends lost 3 bases at V and 6 bases at J; junction bases unmatched: 8. Germline V gene lookup returns CDR1 SGDLS and CDR2 YYNGEE. The CDR3 is 14 residues long. As DNA, the CDR3 is TGTGCCAGCAGCGCCCCGGGACTAGGGGGCGAGCAGTACTTC. It yields the protein CASSAPGLGGEQYF.

The J gene is TRBJ1-2, the V gene TRBV4-1; the D gene is possibly TRBD1 (6 bases). Trimming removed 4 bases from V and 8 bases from J, with 14 bases in between. The length of the CDR3 is 13 residues. Per the germline V gene, CDR1 is MGHRA and CDR2 is YSYEKL. CDR3 bases: TGCGCCAGCAGCCGAGAACAGGGAAACGGCTACACCTTC. Its translation is CASSREQGNGYTF.

The CDR3 coding sequence is TGTGCCAGTAGTCCCCGGACAGATTCCTATGGCTACACCTTC. Translating gives CASSPRTDSYGYTF. The chain recombines TRBV19 with TRBJ1-2; tentative D call: TRBD1 (6 bases). V was pared by 5 bases and J by 4 bases, with 14 bases between. Per germline, CDR1 LNHDA and CDR2 SQIVND (reference sequence). This CDR3 contains 14 residues.

The table lists this clone with a few counts. The genes are TRBV19 and TRBJ2-5, with 10 bases that match TRBD1. CDR1 is LNHDA and CDR2 is SQIVND in the germline V gene (reference sequence). This CDR3 has 16 residues. The V segment lost 4 bases and the J segment 0 bases; nucleotides outside the gene matches: 5. The CDR3 region is CASSRTGGPNQETQYF. CDR3 bases: TGTGCCAGTAGTAGGACAGGGGGACCCAACCAAGAGACCCAGTACTTC. The variable domain in full, with the rest retrieved from reference TRBV19 and TRBJ2-5, is DGGITQSPKYLFRKEGQNVTLSCEQNLNHDAMYWYRQDPGQGLRLIYYSQIVNDFQKGDIAEGYSVSREKKESFPLTVTSAQKNPTAFYLCASSRTGGPNQETQYFGPGTRLLVL.